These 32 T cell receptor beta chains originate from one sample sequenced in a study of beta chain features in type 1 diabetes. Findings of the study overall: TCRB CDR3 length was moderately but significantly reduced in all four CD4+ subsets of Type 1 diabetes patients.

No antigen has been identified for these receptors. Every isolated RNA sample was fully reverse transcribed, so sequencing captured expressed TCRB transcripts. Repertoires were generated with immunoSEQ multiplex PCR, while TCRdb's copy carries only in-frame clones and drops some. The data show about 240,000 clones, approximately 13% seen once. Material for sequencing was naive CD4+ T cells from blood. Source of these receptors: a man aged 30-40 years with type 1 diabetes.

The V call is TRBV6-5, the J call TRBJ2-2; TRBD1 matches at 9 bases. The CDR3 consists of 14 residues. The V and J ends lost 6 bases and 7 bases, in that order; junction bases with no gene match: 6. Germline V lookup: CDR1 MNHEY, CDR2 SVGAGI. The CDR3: CASRGDRALGELFF. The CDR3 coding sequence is TGTGCCAGCAGAGGGGACAGGGCGCTCGGGGAGCTGTTTTTT.

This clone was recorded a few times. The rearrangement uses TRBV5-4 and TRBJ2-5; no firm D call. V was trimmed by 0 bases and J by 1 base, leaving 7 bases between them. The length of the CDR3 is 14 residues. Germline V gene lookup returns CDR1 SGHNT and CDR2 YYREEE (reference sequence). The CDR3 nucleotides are TGTGCCAGCAGCTTGGTCGGCGGCCAAGAGACCCAGTACTTC. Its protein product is CASSLVGGQETQYF.

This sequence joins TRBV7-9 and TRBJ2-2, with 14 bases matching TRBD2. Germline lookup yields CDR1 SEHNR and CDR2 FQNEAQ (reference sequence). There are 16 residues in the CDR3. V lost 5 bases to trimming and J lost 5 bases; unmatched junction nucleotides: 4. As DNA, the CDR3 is TGTGCCAGCAGCACCCGGACTAGCGGGAGGACCGGGGAGCTGTTTTTT. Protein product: CASSTRTSGRTGELFF. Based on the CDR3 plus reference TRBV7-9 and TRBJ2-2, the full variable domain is DTGVSQNPRHKITKRGQNVTFRCDPISEHNRLYWYRQTLGQGPEFLTYFQNEAQLEKSRLLSDRFSAERPKGSFSTLEIQRTEQGDSAMYLCASSTRTSGRTGELFFGEGSRLTVL.

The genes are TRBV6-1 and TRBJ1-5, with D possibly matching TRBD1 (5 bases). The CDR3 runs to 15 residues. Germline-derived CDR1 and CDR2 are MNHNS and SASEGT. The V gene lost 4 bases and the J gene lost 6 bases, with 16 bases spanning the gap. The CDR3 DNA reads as TGTGCCAGCAGTGGGGGAGGGCAGGGACGTCAGCCCCAGCATTTT. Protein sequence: CASSGGGQGRQPQHF.

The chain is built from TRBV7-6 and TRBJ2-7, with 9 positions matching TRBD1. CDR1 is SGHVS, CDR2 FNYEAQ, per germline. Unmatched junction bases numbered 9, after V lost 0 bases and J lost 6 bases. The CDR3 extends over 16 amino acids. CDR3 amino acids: CASSLASGTGSLEQYF. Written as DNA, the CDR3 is TGTGCCAGCAGCTTAGCTTCCGGGACAGGGTCCCTCGAGCAGTACTTC.

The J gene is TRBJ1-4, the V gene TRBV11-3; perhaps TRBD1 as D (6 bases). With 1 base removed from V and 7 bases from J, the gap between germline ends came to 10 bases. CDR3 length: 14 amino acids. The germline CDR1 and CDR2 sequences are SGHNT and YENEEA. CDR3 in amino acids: CASSLVSRGEKLFF. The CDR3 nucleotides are TGTGCCAGCAGCTTAGTTTCCAGGGGTGAAAAACTGTTTTTT.

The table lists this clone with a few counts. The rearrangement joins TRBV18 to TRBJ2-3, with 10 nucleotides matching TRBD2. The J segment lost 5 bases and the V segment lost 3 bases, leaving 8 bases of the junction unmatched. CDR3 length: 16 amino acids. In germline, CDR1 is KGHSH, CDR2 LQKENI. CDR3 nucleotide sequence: TGTGCCAGCTCACCGGGCCTAGCGGGAGTTGTAGATACGCAGTATTTT. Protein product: CASSPGLAGVVDTQYF.

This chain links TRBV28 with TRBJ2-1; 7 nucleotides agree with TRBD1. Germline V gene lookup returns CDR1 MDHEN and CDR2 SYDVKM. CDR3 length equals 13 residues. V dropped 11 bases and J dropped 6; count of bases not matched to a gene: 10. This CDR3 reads CALGQISPNEQFF. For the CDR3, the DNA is TGTGCCTTGGGACAGATCTCCCCCAATGAGCAGTTCTTC.

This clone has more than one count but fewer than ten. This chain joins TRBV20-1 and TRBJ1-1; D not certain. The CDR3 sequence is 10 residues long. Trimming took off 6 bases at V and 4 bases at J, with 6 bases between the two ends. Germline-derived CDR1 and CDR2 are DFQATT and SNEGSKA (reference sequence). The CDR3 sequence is CSAMSTEAFF. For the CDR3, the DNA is TGCAGTGCCATGTCCACTGAAGCTTTCTTT.

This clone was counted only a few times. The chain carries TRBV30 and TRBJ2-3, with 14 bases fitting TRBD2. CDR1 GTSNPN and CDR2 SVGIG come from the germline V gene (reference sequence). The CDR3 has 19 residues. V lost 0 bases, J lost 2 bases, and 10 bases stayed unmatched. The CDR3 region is CAWSVERTSGGWNTDTQYF. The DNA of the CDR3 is TGTGCCTGGAGTGTAGAACGGACTAGCGGGGGGTGGAACACAGATACGCAGTATTTT.

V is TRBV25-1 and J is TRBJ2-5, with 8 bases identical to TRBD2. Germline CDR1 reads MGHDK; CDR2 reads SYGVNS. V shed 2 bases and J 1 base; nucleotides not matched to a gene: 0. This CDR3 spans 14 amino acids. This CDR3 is CASSEAGGQETQYF. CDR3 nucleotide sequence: TGTGCCAGCAGTGAAGCGGGGGGCCAAGAGACCCAGTACTTC. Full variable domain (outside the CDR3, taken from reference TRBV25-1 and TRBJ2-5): EADIYQTPRYLVIGTGKKITLECSQTMGHDKMYWYQQDPGMELHLIHYSYGVNSTEKGDLSSESTVSRIRTEHFPLTLESARPSHTSQYLCASSEAGGQETQYFGPGTRLLVL.

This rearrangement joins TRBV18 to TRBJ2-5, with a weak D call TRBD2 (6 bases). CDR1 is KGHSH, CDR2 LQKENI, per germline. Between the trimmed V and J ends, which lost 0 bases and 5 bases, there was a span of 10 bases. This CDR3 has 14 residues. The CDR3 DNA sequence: TGTGCCAGCTCACCACCGTGGGGAGGCGAGACCCAGTACTTC. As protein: CASSPPWGGETQYF.

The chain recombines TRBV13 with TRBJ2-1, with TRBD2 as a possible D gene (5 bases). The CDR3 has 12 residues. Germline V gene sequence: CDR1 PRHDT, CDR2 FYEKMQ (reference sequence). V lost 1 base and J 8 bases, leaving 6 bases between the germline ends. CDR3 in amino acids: CASSLDGDEQFF. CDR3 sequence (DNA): TGTGCCAGCAGCTTAGACGGGGATGAGCAGTTCTTC.

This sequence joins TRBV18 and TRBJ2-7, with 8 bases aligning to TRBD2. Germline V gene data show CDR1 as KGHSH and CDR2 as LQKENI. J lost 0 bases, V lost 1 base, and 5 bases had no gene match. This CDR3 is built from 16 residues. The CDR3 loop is CASSPQSSGNSYEQYF. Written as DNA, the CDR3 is TGTGCCAGCTCACCACAGAGTAGCGGGAACTCCTACGAGCAGTACTTC.

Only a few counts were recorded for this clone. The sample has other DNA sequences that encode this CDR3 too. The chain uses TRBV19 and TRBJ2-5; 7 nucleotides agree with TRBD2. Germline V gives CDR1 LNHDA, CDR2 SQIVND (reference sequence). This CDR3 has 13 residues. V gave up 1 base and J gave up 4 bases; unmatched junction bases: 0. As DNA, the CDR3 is TGTGCCAGTAGTATAGTAGCGGGAGAGACCCAGTACTTC. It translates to CASSIVAGETQYF.

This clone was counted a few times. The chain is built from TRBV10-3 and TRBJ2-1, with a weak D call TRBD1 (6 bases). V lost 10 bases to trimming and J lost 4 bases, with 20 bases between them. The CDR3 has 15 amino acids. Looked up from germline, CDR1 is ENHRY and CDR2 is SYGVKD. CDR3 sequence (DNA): TGTGCCACCCAACAGGGCTCTCCCTATTACAATGAGCAGTTCTTC. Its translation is CATQQGSPYYNEQFF.

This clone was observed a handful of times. The CDR3 loop reads CASTTGTTDSYEQYF. The CDR3 DNA is TGCGCCAGTACCACCGGGACAACCGACTCCTACGAGCAGTACTTC. The rearrangement joins TRBV5-1 to TRBJ2-7; tentatively, D is TRBD1 (6 bases). Germline assignment: CDR1 SGHRS and CDR2 YFSETQ. Trimming removed 8 bases from V and 0 bases from J, with 18 bases in between. This CDR3 contains 15 residues. The full variable domain, with the rest looked up from reference TRBV5-1 and TRBJ2-7, is KAGVTQTPRYLIKTRGQQVTLSCSPISGHRSVSWYQQTPGQGLQFLFEYFSETQRNKGNFPGRFSGRQFSNSRSEMNVSTLELGDSALYLCASTTGTTDSYEQYFGPGTRLTVT.

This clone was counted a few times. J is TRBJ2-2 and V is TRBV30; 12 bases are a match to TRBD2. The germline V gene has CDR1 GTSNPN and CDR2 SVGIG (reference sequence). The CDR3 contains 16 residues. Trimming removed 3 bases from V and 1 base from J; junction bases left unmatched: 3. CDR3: CAWRQLAGGNTGELFF. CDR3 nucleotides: TGTGCCTGGAGACAACTAGCGGGAGGGAACACCGGGGAGCTGTTTTTT. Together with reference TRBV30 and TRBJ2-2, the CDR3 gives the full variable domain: SQTIHQWPATLVQPVGSPLSLECTVEGTSNPNLYWYRQAAGRGLQLLFYSVGIGQISSEVPQNLSASRPQDRQFILSSKKLLLSDSGFYLCAWRQLAGGNTGELFFGEGSRLTVL.

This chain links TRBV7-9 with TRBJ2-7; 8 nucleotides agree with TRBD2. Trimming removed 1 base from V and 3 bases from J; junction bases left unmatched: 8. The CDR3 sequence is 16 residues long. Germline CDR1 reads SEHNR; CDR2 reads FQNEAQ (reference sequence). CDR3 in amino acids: CASSLGGTSVGYEQYF. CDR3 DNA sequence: TGTGCCAGCAGCTTAGGAGGGACTAGTGTCGGCTACGAGCAGTACTTC.

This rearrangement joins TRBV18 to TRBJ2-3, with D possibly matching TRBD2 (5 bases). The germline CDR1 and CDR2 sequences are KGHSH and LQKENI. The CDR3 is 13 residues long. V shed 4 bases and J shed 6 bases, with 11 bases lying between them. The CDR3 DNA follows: TGTGCCAGCTCACGAGAGGGTACCGATACGCAGTATTTT. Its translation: CASSREGTDTQYF.

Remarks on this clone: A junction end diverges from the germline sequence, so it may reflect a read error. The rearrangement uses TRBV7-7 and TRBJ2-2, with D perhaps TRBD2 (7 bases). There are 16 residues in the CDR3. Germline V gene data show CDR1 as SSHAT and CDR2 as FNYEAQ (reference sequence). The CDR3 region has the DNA TGTGCTAGCAGCTTAGGGGGGGGCCGGAACACCGGGGAGCTGTTTTTT. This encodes CASSLGGGRNTGELFF.

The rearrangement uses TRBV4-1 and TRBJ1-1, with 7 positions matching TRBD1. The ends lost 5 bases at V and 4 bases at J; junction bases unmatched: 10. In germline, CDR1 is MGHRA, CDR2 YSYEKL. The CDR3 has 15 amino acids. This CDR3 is CASSTRQGRVTEAFF. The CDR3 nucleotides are TGCGCCAGCAGCACCCGACAGGGAAGAGTCACTGAAGCTTTCTTT.

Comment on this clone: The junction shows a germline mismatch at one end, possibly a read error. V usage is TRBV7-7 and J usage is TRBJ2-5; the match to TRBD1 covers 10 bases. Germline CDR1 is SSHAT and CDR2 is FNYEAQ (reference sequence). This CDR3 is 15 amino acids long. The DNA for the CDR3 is TGTGCTAGCAGCTCGGGGACAGGGGTACAAGAGACCCAGTACTTC. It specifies CASSSGTGVQETQYF.

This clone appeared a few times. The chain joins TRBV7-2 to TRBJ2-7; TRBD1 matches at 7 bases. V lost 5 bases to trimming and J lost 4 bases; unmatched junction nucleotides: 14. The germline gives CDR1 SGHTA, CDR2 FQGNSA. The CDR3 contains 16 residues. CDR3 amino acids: CASSRPLQGQNYEQYF. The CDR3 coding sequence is TGTGCCAGCAGCCGCCCGCTGCAGGGACAGAATTACGAGCAGTACTTC.

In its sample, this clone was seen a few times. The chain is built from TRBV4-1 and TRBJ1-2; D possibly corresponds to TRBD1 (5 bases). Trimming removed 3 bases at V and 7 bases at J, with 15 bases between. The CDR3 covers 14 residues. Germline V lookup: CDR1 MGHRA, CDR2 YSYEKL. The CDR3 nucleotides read TGCGCCAGCAGCCATACGGGCAGGGTGGGTGGCTACACCTTC. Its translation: CASSHTGRVGGYTF.

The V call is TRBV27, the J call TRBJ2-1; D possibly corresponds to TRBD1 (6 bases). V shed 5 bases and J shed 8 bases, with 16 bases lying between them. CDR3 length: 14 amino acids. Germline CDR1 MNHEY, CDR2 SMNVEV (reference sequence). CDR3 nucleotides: TGTGCCAGCAGTCTTCGGACAGATTATCATGAGCAGTTCTTC. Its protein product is CASSLRTDYHEQFF.

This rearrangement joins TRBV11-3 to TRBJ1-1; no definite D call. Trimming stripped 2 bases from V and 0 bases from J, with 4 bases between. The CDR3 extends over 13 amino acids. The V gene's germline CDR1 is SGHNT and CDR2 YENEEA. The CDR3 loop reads CASSLSMNTEAFF. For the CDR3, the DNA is TGTGCCAGCAGCTTAAGCATGAACACTGAAGCTTTCTTT. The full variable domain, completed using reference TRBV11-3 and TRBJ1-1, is EAGVVQSPRYKIIEKKQPVAFWCNPISGHNTLYWYLQNLGQGPELLIRYENEEAVDDSQLPKDRFSAERLKGVDSTLKIQPAELGDSAVYLCASSLSMNTEAFFGQGTRLTVV.

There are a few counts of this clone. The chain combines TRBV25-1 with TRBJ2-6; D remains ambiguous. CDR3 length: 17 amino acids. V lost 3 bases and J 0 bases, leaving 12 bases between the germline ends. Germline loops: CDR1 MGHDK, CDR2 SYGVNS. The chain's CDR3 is CASSDLPTSSGANVLTF. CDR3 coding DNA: TGTGCCAGCAGTGACCTCCCCACAAGCTCTGGGGCCAACGTCCTGACTTTC.

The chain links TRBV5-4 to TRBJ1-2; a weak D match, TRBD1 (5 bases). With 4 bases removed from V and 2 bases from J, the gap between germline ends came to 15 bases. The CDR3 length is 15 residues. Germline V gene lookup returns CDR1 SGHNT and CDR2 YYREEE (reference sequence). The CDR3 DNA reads TGTGCCAGCAGCCAAGAACAGGTTGGGAACTATGGCTACACCTTC. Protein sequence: CASSQEQVGNYGYTF.

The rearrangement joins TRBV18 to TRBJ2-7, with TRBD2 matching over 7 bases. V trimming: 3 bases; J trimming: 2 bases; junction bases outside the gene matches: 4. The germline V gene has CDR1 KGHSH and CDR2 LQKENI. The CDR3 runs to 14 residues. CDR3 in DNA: TGTGCCAGCTCACCCCGGGACTACGCCTACGAGCAGTACTTC. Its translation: CASSPRDYAYEQYF.

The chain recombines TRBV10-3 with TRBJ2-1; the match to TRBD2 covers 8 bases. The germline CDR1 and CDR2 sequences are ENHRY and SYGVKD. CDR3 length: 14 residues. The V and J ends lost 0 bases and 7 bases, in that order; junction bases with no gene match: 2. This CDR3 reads CAISESPGGNEQFF. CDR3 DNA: TGTGCCATCAGTGAGTCTCCGGGGGGGAATGAGCAGTTCTTC.

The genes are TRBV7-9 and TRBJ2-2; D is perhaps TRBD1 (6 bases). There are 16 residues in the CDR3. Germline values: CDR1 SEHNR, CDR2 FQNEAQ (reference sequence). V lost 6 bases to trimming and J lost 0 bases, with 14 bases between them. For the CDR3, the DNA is TGTGCCAGCAGGCCATCCGGGACACCGAACACCGGGGAGCTGTTTTTT. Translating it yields CASRPSGTPNTGELFF.